This record looks at one TCR beta chain sequence and its context. It lacks a known antigen. The input lacks base qualities; no much larger clone sits a single base away. Each collaborating institution followed its own protocols to collect whole blood in K2EDTA tubes. For TCRbeta analysis, collaborators shipped samples as frozen whole blood, isolated PBMCs, or DNA extracted from either of those sample types. The CDR3 goes from the cysteine to the phenylalanine over 14 residues. The entry retains the CDR3 DNA only, 42 bases that are in frame from base 1. CDR1 and CDR2 were assigned from the germline V gene (reference sequence) as GTSNPN and SVGIG. V is shortened by 0 bases, J by 5 bases, and the region joining them spans 14 bases. TCRbeta CDR3 regions were amplified from genomic DNA using the immunoSEQ Assay, a bias-controlled multiplex PCR. The authors' analysis ran thus. The number of nucleated cells in each sample was estimated by amplification of reference gene primers within the assay. To quantify the absolute abundance of each unique TCRbeta CDR3 rearrangement, sequence reads were collapsed and filtered. For each sample, productive Simpson clonality was calculated as the square root of Simpson's diversity index over productive rearrangements. The table was pulled from immuneACCESS by TCRdb, which kept in-frame rearrangements only. Such tables lose some clones; where checked, under half of the loss comes from unresolved V genes, and the rest has no known cause. V, J and clone size reflect that table, while D and trimming were determined from the DNA. The sample table lists roughly 120,000 clones, about four fifths of them with a count of one. The top ten clonotypes cover over 7.5% of the sample.

The entry originates in a study of blood T cell repertoires in COVID-19 (dated by TCRdb to 2018 to 2021). Regarding the complete study: Samples from collaborators originated in the United States, Italy and Spain and spanned both the acute and convalescent phases of COVID-19. The repertoires were released in a freely available public database meant as a resource for research on the immune response to SARS-CoV-2. Where available, HLA class I and class II types were taken from metadata supplied by the sample provider and were not determined by assay-based typing. Deeply sampled blood TCRbeta repertoires from subjects exposed to, actively infected with, or recovered from COVID-19 were included in the dataset. The prospective study material was composed of cDNA or gDNA derived from T cells, B-cell-depleted T cells, or PBMCs. A de-identified subject ID, COVID-19 status, age in years and sex were almost always included in the sample metadata. Samples came from the ongoing ImmuneRACE study (first 160 participants) plus 1,254 subjects from 6 global collaborators.

The investigation overall reported the following: The amount of clinical and demographic metadata varied by source and participant and was provided uncurated.

The TCR was taken from a woman aged 40 to 50 with acute or convalescent COVID-19. The chain uses TRBV30 and TRBJ2-7; no D segment can be confidently identified. The sequencing input was peripheral blood. The bases read TGTGCCTGGAGTGTACGTAGCCTAAAAGACGAGCAGTACTTC. Its protein reads: CAWSVRSLKDEQYF.